This section outlines one T cell receptor (beta chain) sequence together with its context. These data come from a study of T-cell memory formation after mild COVID-19. Study as a whole: Across donors, TCR clusters were largely donor specific.

Each CDR3 protein is one row after TCRdb ran MiXCR on the 5' RACE reads. The table shows 200,000 to 250,000 distinct CDR3 sequences, with roughly 10% occurring only once. The CDR3 spans 14 residues. V lost 3 bases, J lost 3 bases, and 9 bases lay in between. The sequence was obtained from a man aged 18 to 29 who had mild COVID-19 (a few samples of this study predate the infection). Cell type and time point are not known. The V and J genes are TRBV12-3 or TRBV12-4 and TRBJ2-1; no definite D call. The sequenced sample consisted of PBMCs or a T cell subset sorted from them (not recorded which). CDR3 sequence reads: CASSFLSGYNEQFF. The DNA of the CDR3 is TGTGCCAGCAGTTTCCTTAGTGGCTACAATGAGCAGTTCTTC.